Listed below are T cell receptor beta chains from one sample, sequenced in a study of CD8+ T cells in alopecia areata. Libraries were prepared by immunoSEQ multiplex PCR; TCRdb keeps only in-frame clonotypes and omits some of them. Of around 200,000 clones in the sample, roughly three fifths were seen once. The source material was CD8+ T cells sorted from blood, sampled at week 24, from a patient treated with tofacitinib. The receptors shown here come from a human donor with alopecia areata. Each CDR3 is given with its conserved first and last residue. D genes are given only for firm matches. Clone size is given for some rows only: seen once, a few or many times, or a class if the clone is expanded.

V gene	J gene	D gene	clone size	CDR3 DNA	CDR3 protein
TRBV4-1	TRBJ2-7	.	.	TGCGCCAGCAGCCAAGGCGGGACAGCCTCCTACGAGCAGTACTTC	CASSQGGTASYEQYF
TRBV30	TRBJ2-3	.	.	TGTGCCTGGAGTGTAGGAGTCACAGATACGCAGTATTTT	CAWSVGVTDTQYF
TRBV6-5	TRBJ2-7	.	.	TGTGCCAGCAGTTACGATGGGCCCTCCTACGAGCAGTACTTC	CASSYDGPSYEQYF
TRBV7-9	TRBJ2-1	.	.	TGTGCCAGCAGCTTCCCTAATGAGCAGTTCTTC	CASSFPNEQFF
TRBV29-1	TRBJ2-3	TRBD1	.	TGCAGCGTGGATGGACAGGTCCGCACAGATACGCAGTATTTT	CSVDGQVRTDTQYF
TRBV6-5	TRBJ2-7	TRBD2	.	TGTGCCAGCAGTGCGGAAGCGGGAGGCTACGAGCAGTACTTC	CASSAEAGGYEQYF
TRBV27	TRBJ1-2	.	.	TGTGCCAGCAGCGGGGGGACCTATGGCTACACCTTC	CASSGGTYGYTF
TRBV7-9	TRBJ2-5	TRBD2	.	TGTGCCAGCAGCTCGACTCAGCGGGGGGGCCTGGAGACCCAGTACTTC	CASSSTQRGGLETQYF
TRBV27	TRBJ2-1	TRBD2	many	TGTGCCAGCAGTCTGACCCCCCCGGCTAGCGGGGGGCCGGACAATGAGCAGTTCTTC	CASSLTPPASGGPDNEQFF
TRBV7-3	TRBJ1-6	.	.	TGTGCCAGCAGTTCCCACGATGTGGGGGGCATTTATTCACCCCTCCACTTT	CASSSHDVGGIYSPLHF
TRBV9	TRBJ2-2	TRBD1	many	TGTGCCAGCAGCGACAGGGGAAGCACCGGGGAGCTGTTTTTT	CASSDRGSTGELFF
TRBV19	TRBJ2-3	.	.	TGTGCCAGTAGTACGGCGGGGTCCACAGATACGCAGTATTTT	CASSTAGSTDTQYF
TRBV27	TRBJ2-7	TRBD2	.	TGTGCCAGCAGTCCGACTAGCGTTTACGAGCAGTACTTC	CASSPTSVYEQYF
TRBV5-1	TRBJ2-3	.	few	TGCGCCAGCAGCTACACAGATACGCAGTATTTT	CASSYTDTQYF
TRBV7-6	TRBJ2-3	TRBD2	once	TGTGCCAGCAGCTTACGGAGCGGGGGGGGCACAGATACGCAGTATTTT	CASSLRSGGGTDTQYF
TRBV2	TRBJ2-7	.	.	TGTGCCAGCAGTGAGTGGCGGCAGTGGGGCGAGCAGTACTTC	CASSEWRQWGEQYF
TRBV2	TRBJ2-7	TRBD2	.	TGTGCCAGCGGCGGGTGGAGCGGGGGGGACTACGAGCAGTACTTC	CASGGWSGGDYEQYF
TRBV9	TRBJ2-3	TRBD2	.	TGTGCCACGAGCGGGGGGGACACAGATACGCAGTATTTT	CATSGGDTDTQYF
TRBV29-1	TRBJ1-2	.	.	TGCAGCGTTGAAGATCCTTATGGCTACACCTTC	CSVEDPYGYTF
TRBV4-1	TRBJ1-4	TRBD1	.	TGCGCCAGCAGCTCTCAAGACAGGGGGCGCGAAAAACTGTTTTTT	CASSSQDRGREKLFF
TRBV7-2	TRBJ2-7	TRBD1	.	TGTGCCAGCAGCCTATGGACAGGGGAACACTACGAGCAGTACTTC	CASSLWTGEHYEQYF
TRBV7-9	TRBJ2-2	.	.	TGTGCCAGCAGCTTAGTCGCCTTGAACGGGGAGCTGTTTTTT	CASSLVALNGELFF
TRBV5-6	TRBJ2-3	.	.	TGTGCCAGCAGCTTGGGGTATACGCAGTATTTT	CASSLGYTQYF
TRBV27	TRBJ1-2	.	.	TGTGCCAGCAGTTATGGGGGTTTGTATGGCTACACCTTC	CASSYGGLYGYTF
TRBV5-8	TRBJ2-4	TRBD1	.	TGTGCCAGCAGCTTGGCCCAGGGGGCGATAAACATTCAGTACTTC	CASSLAQGAINIQYF
TRBV7-9	TRBJ2-3	.	.	TGTGCCAGCAGCTTAGGCTCGGGGGATGGGCTCATCGATACGCAGTATTTT	CASSLGSGDGLIDTQYF
TRBV15	TRBJ1-1	TRBD1	.	TGTGCCACGCAGGGGGGGAACACTGAAGCTTTCTTT	CATQGGNTEAFF
TRBV30	TRBJ2-2	.	few	TGTGCCTGGAATCCGGGGACGAACACCGGGGAGCTGTTTTTT	CAWNPGTNTGELFF
TRBV5-1	TRBJ1-1	.	.	TGCGCCAGCAGTTACCGGGGGGCCTACACTGAAGCTTTCTTT	CASSYRGAYTEAFF